Below, one T cell receptor (beta chain) is given with its context. No antigen is known for it. This sample is drawn from a study of T cell responses to AZD1222 COVID-19 vaccine. Broader study findings: Most donors were white British and more were female, and clonal diversity was possibly underestimated. Spike as a whole was targeted by vaccine-associated CD4 TCRs, dominant at 160-218 and 743-854. Reports say nearly half of spike-specific TCRs go after unmutated variant regions.

The CDR3 length is 17 residues. The germline V gene has CDR1 SNHLY and CDR2 FYNNEI. V shed 6 bases and J 4 bases; nucleotides not matched to a gene: 8. This table comes from immunoSEQ multiplex PCR, and its TCRdb copy is limited to in-frame clones, with some not included. The table has about 150,000 clones, 82% seen once. The chain joins TRBV2 to TRBJ1-6; 11 positions match TRBD1. The starting material was peripheral blood, obtained on day 0 of MenACWY control vaccination. The sequence was obtained from an adult in good health. The CDR3 protein is CASRDTGTGGYNSPLHF. The DNA of the CDR3 is TGTGCCAGCAGGGATACCGGGACAGGGGGGTATAATTCACCCCTCCACTTT.